Listed below are T cell receptor beta chains from one sample, sequenced in a study of T cell changes during pregnancy in multiple sclerosis. Profiled with immunoSEQ multiplex PCR; TCRdb holds only in-frame clones, not every one. The data hold around 100,000 clones, with roughly 92% observed a single time. Sample: peripheral blood, taken in the third trimester of pregnancy. The receptors derive from a female donor with multiple sclerosis, enrolled in a pregnancy study. The CDR3 runs from the conserved cysteine through the conserved F or W. Fields, in order: V gene, clone size, D gene, J gene, CDR3 DNA, CDR3 protein. D genes are given only for firm matches. The size of a clone is reported for some rows only, either as once, few or many, or as a class for expanded clones.

TRBV5-1,few,TRBD2,TRBJ2-1,TGCGCCAGCAAGTATAGCGGGTCCTACAATGAGCAGTTCTTC,CASKYSGSYNEQFF
TRBV18,few,.,TRBJ1-1,TGTGCCAGCTCACCTATGGCGAACACTGAAGCTTTCTTT,CASSPMANTEAFF
TRBV27,.,TRBD2,TRBJ2-7,TGTGCCAGCAGTTTAGCAGCCGGGACTAGCGGGAGTGGAGAGCAGTACTTC,CASSLAAGTSGSGEQYF
TRBV7-2,.,TRBD1,TRBJ1-1,TGTGCCAGCAGCCCCGACAGGGGCCCGGCCAGTGAAGCTTTCTTT,CASSPDRGPASEAFF
TRBV5-5,.,TRBD2,TRBJ2-7,TGTGCCAGCAGCCAGATAGCGGGAGAGTGGGAGCAGTACTTC,CASSQIAGEWEQYF
TRBV28,.,TRBD2,TRBJ2-1,TGTGCCACCAGTTCTCCAGGGCGGGGGGGCTACAATGAGCAGTTCTTC,CATSSPGRGGYNEQFF
TRBV10-3,.,.,TRBJ1-1,TGTGCCATCAGTGAATCCAGAATGAACACTGAAGCTTTCTTT,CAISESRMNTEAFF
TRBV6-1,.,TRBD1,TRBJ2-2,TGTGCCAGCAGGGGGGACAGGGGAGAAACCGGGGAGCTGTTTTTT,CASRGDRGETGELFF
TRBV30,.,.,TRBJ2-1,TGTGCCTGGAGCAGCGGACCCGACGGGAATGAGCAGTTCTTC,CAWSSGPDGNEQFF
TRBV29-1,.,TRBD1,TRBJ1-1,TGCAGCGTTGAAGTGCAGGGGGTGAACACTGAAGCTTTCTTT,CSVEVQGVNTEAFF
TRBV7-2,.,TRBD2,TRBJ2-1,TGTGCCAGCAGCCTTACTATCGGGGGGTACAATGAGCAGTTCTTC,CASSLTIGGYNEQFF
TRBV5-6,.,TRBD1,TRBJ1-5,TGTGCCAGCAGCATCCGGGACAGGGCTACCAATCAGCCCCAGCATTTT,CASSIRDRATNQPQHF
TRBV10-3,few,.,TRBJ2-1,TGTGCCATCATCGACCTAGTGGTGGATGAGCAGTTCTTC,CAIIDLVVDEQFF
TRBV5-6,.,.,TRBJ2-5,TGTGCCAGCAGCTTCGGACTCGAACAAGAGACCCAGTACTTC,CASSFGLEQETQYF
TRBV27,.,TRBD2,TRBJ2-2,TGTGCCAGCAGTTCGTTCCTAGCGGGAGGCCTCGGGGAGCTGTTTTTT,CASSSFLAGGLGELFF
TRBV5-4,.,.,TRBJ2-7,TGTGCCAGCAGCTTGGCGGGGGAAGGGAGCGAGCAGTACTTC,CASSLAGEGSEQYF
TRBV7-3,few,.,TRBJ1-1,TGTGCCAGCAGCTTAACCGACAGTCCTAACACTGAAGCTTTCTTT,CASSLTDSPNTEAFF
TRBV6-4,.,TRBD1,TRBJ1-1,TGTGCCAGCAGTGAGACAGGGGTTGAGAGCACTGAAGCTTTCTTT,CASSETGVESTEAFF
TRBV10-3,few,.,TRBJ1-3,TGTGCCACCGGGATCTCTGGAAACACCATATATTTT,CATGISGNTIYF
TRBV28,.,.,TRBJ1-2,TGTGCCAGCAGGGGGGGGACTAACTATGGCTACACCTTC,CASRGGTNYGYTF
TRBV15,.,.,TRBJ1-2,TGTGCCACCAGCAGAGGAGGCACCAGAGAGAGTGGCTACACCTTC,CATSRGGTRESGYTF
TRBV5-1,.,.,TRBJ2-4,TGCGCCAGCAGCTTGGGCAGCGGGAACATTCAGTACTTC,CASSLGSGNIQYF
TRBV28,.,.,TRBJ1-2,TGTGCCAGCAGTTCTTTGGCGGACACTAACCTCTATGGCTACACCTTC,CASSSLADTNLYGYTF
TRBV19,.,TRBD1,TRBJ1-5,TGTGCCAGTACCCCGACAGGGAATCAGCCCCAGCATTTT,CASTPTGNQPQHF
TRBV30,.,TRBD1,TRBJ2-1,TGTGCCTGGAGTCCTGGGACAGCTAGCAATGAGCAGTTCTTC,CAWSPGTASNEQFF
TRBV30,.,.,TRBJ2-7,TGTGCCTGGAGAGCCGGGACAATCTCCTACGAGCAGTACTTC,CAWRAGTISYEQYF
TRBV7-3,.,.,TRBJ2-1,TGTGCCAGCAGCGACCTGACAAGCTCCTACAATGAGCAGTTCTTC,CASSDLTSSYNEQFF
TRBV6-1,.,TRBD1,TRBJ1-3,TGTGCCAGCAGTGCTAACAGGGGACGACCTGGAAACACCATATATTTT,CASSANRGRPGNTIYF
TRBV19,.,.,TRBJ2-5,TGTGCCAGTAGACAAGGGGGGGGAACTGAGACCCAGTACTTC,CASRQGGGTETQYF
TRBV18,.,.,TRBJ2-1,TGTGCCAGCTCAGGAAACCGGCAGGGGTGGAATGAGCAGTTCTTC,CASSGNRQGWNEQFF
TRBV9,.,.,TRBJ1-3,TGTGCCAGCAGTCCGGGTGTGGGAGTCGGGACCATATATTTT,CASSPGVGVGTIYF
TRBV7-8,.,TRBD1,TRBJ2-7,TGTGCCAGCAGCTCCGACAGGGGGGGGGAGCAGTACTTC,CASSSDRGGEQYF
TRBV7-3,.,.,TRBJ1-6,TGTGCCAGCAGCCCTTCAGGAGGGGACTCACCCCTCCACTTT,CASSPSGGDSPLHF
TRBV7-2,.,.,TRBJ1-4,TGTGCCAGCAGCTTAGGAGTTCCCCAAAATGAAAAACTGTTTTTT,CASSLGVPQNEKLFF
TRBV11-2,.,TRBD2,TRBJ2-5,TGTGCCAGCAGCTCCCCGGGGGGAGGGGAGACCCAGTACTTC,CASSSPGGGETQYF
TRBV30,.,TRBD1,TRBJ2-7,TGTGCCTGCGACAGGGGGGGCCCCTACGAGCAGTACTTC,CACDRGGPYEQYF
TRBV30,.,.,TRBJ2-5,TGTGCCTTCCGGACAGCCCAAGAGACCCAGTACTTC,CAFRTAQETQYF
TRBV7-8,.,TRBD1,TRBJ1-2,TGTGCCAGCAGCTTAGGGGACAGGGGTTGGGTTGGCTACACCTTC,CASSLGDRGWVGYTF
TRBV2,.,.,TRBJ2-5,TGTGCCAGCAGTGTTGTCCGGTTCCAAGAGACCCAGTACTTC,CASSVVRFQETQYF
TRBV28,.,.,TRBJ1-1,TGTGCCAGCAGCCTTTTACAGGGCCCAAGCTCTGAAGCTTTCTTT,CASSLLQGPSSEAFF
TRBV7-9,.,TRBD2,TRBJ2-7,TGTGCCAGCAGCGGAGCGGGACTAGGCCTCCACGAGCAGTACTTC,CASSGAGLGLHEQYF
TRBV6-6,.,.,TRBJ2-7,TGTGCCAGCAGCCGAACAGGGCCCTCCTACGAGCAGTACTTC,CASSRTGPSYEQYF
TRBV7-3,.,TRBD2,TRBJ2-7,TGTGCCAGCAGCTCCCAGGCGGGAGGTCACCACGAGCAGTACTTC,CASSSQAGGHHEQYF